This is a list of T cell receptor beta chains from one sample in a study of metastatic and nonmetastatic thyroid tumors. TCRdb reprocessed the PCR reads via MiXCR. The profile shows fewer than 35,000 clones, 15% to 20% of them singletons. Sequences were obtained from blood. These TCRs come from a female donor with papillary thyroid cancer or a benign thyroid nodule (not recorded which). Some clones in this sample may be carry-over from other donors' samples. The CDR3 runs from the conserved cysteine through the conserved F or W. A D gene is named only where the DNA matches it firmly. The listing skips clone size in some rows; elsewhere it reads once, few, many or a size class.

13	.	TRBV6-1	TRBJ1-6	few	CASSNGGYSPLHF	TGTGCCAGCAGTAACGGGGGGTATTCACCCCTCCACTTT
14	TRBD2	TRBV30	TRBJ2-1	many	CAWSRTSGRNEQFF	TGTGCCTGGAGTAGGACTAGCGGGAGGAATGAGCAGTTCTTC
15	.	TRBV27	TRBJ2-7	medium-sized	CASKEETRYSYEQYF	TGTGCCAGCAAGGAGGAGACAAGGTACTCCTACGAGCAGTACTTC
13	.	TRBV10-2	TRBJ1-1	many	CASKEGLVTEAFF	TGCGCCAGCAAGGAGGGGTTGGTCACTGAAGCTTTCTTT
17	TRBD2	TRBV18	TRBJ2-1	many	CASSPLAAGGLGSEQFF	TGTGCCAGCTCACCCTTAGCCGCGGGAGGGCTCGGAAGTGAGCAGTTCTTC
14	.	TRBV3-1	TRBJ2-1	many	CASSRHGTDDEQFF	TGTGCCAGCAGCCGGCATGGGACGGACGATGAGCAGTTCTTC
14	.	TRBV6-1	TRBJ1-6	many	CASSIRTDNSPLHF	TGTGCCAGCAGTATCCGGACGGATAATTCACCCCTCCACTTT
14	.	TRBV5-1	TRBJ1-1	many	CASSARGSEAEAFF	TGCGCCAGCAGCGCCCGGGGTTCGGAGGCTGAAGCTTTCTTT
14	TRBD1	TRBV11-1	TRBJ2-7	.	CASSLGRGLYEQYF	TGTGCCAGCAGCTTGGGCAGGGGGCTCTACGAGCAGTACTTC
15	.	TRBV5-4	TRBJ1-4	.	CASSFGIDRAEKLFF	TGTGCCAGCAGCTTTGGCATTGACAGAGCCGAAAAACTGTTTTTT
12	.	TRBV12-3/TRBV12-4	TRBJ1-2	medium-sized	CASSTGLYGYTF	TGTGCCAGCAGTACAGGGCTTTATGGCTACACCTTC
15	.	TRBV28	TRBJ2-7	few	CASSQASLGTYEQYF	TGTGCCAGCAGTCAGGCAAGCCTTGGAACCTACGAGCAGTACTTC
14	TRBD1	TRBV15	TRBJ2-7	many	CATSAGDRAYEQYF	TGTGCCACCAGCGCAGGGGACAGGGCCTACGAGCAGTACTTC
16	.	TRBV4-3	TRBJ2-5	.	CASSPSSGTSSGDQYF	TGCGCCAGCAGCCCCTCCTCCGGGACATCATCAGGTGACCAGTACTTC
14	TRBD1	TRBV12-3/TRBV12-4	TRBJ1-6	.	CDRSRDRAGSPLHF	TGTGACAGAAGTCGAGACAGGGCTGGATCACCCCTCCACTTT
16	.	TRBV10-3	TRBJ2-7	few	CAIIPTAGTGNYEQYF	TGTGCCATCATTCCCACGGCTGGGACTGGTAATTACGAGCAGTACTTC
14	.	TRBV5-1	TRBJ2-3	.	CASSSPASTDTQYF	TGCGCCAGCAGCTCCCCAGCGAGCACAGATACGCAGTATTTT
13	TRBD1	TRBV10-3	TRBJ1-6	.	CAISRGTDSPLHF	TGTGCCATCAGTCGGGGGACAGACTCACCCCTCCACTTT
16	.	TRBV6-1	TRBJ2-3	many	CASSSGTKPSTDTQYF	TGTGCCAGCAGTTCCGGGACCAAACCTAGCACAGATACGCAGTATTTT
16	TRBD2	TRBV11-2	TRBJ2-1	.	CASSSPGLAGYNEQFF	TGTGCCAGCAGCTCCCCGGGACTAGCGGGGTACAATGAGCAGTTCTTC
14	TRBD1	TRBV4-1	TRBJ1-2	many	CASKPLGTGVGYTF	TGCGCCAGCAAGCCCTTAGGGACAGGGGTTGGCTACACCTTC
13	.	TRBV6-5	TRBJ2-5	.	CASSYAGRETQYF	TGTGCCAGCAGTTATGCAGGGCGGGAGACCCAGTACTTC
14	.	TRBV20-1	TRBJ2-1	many	CSANGAQSGNEQFF	TGCAGTGCTAACGGGGCCCAGAGTGGCAATGAGCAGTTCTTC
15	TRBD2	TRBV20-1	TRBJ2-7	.	CSARWAGLDSSEQYF	TGCAGTGCTCGATGGGCCGGACTAGACTCCTCCGAGCAGTACTTC
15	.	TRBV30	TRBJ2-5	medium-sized	CAWSVGAGDVETQYF	TGTGCCTGGAGTGTAGGGGCAGGGGATGTGGAGACCCAGTACTTC
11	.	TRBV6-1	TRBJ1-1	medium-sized	CASSGMGEAFF	TGTGCCAGCAGTGGTATGGGGGAAGCTTTCTTT
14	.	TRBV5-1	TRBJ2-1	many	CASSPEVVGHEQFF	TGCGCCAGCAGCCCGGAGGTAGTTGGGCATGAGCAGTTCTTC
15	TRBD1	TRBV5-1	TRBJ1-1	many	CASSLGQGSYTEAFF	TGCGCCAGCAGCCTGGGACAGGGGTCGTACACTGAAGCTTTCTTT
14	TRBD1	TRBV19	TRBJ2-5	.	CASIPPRGRETQYF	TGTGCCAGTATCCCACCCAGGGGGCGTGAGACCCAGTACTTC
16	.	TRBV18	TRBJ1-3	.	CASSPSTALSGNTIYF	TGTGCCAGCTCACCCTCGACAGCCCTCTCTGGAAACACCATATATTTT
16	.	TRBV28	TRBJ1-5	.	CASSLTFDAANQPQHF	TGTGCCAGCAGTTTGACTTTCGACGCTGCCAATCAGCCCCAGCATTTT
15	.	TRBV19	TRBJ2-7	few	CASSARGRFSYEQYF	TGTGCCAGTAGTGCAAGGGGCAGGTTCTCCTACGAGCAGTACTTC
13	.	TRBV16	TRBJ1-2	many	CASSRSGDYGYTF	TGTGCCAGCAGCCGTTCAGGGGACTATGGCTACACCTTC
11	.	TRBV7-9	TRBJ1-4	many	CASSLTEKLFF	TGTGCCAGCAGCTTAACTGAAAAACTGTTTTTT
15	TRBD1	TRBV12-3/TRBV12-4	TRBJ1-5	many	CASRLDRGRDQPQHF	TGTGCCAGCAGACTGGACAGGGGGCGCGATCAGCCCCAGCATTTT
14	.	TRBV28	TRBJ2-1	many	CASSSPGLYNEQFF	TGTGCCAGCAGTTCTCCGGGCCTTTACAATGAGCAGTTCTTC
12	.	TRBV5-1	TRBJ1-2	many	CASKVGTHGYTF	TGCGCCAGCAAAGTTGGGACTCATGGCTACACCTTC
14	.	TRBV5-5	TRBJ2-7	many	CASSLTRLLLEQYF	TGTGCCAGCAGCTTGACGAGGTTACTCCTCGAGCAGTACTTC
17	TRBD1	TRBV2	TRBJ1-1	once	CASSLSGQGLGNTEAFF	TGTGCCAGCAGCCTATCGGGACAGGGGTTAGGGAACACTGAAGCTTTCTTT